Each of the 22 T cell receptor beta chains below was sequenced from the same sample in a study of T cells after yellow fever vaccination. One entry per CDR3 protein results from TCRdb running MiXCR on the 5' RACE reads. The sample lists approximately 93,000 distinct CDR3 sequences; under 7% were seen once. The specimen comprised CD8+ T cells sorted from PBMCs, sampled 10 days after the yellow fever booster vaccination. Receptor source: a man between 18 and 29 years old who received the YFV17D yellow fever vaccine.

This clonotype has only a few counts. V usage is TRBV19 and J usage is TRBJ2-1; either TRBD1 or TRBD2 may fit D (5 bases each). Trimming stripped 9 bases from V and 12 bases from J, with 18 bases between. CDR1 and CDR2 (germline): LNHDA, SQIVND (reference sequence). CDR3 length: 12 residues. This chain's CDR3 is CASRAPGGRQFF. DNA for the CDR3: TGTGCCAGCCGCGCCCCTGGGGGTCGGCAGTTCTTC.

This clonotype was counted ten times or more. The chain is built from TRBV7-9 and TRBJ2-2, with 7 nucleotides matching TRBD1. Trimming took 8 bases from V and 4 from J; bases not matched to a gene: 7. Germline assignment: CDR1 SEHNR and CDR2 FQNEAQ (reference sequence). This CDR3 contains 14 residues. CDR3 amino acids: CASQGQRSTGELFF. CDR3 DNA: TGTGCCAGCCAGGGACAGCGGAGCACCGGGGAGCTGTTTTTT. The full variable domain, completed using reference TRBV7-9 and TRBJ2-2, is DTGVSQNPRHKITKRGQNVTFRCDPISEHNRLYWYRQTLGQGPEFLTYFQNEAQLEKSRLLSDRFSAERPKGSFSTLEIQRTEQGDSAMYLCASQGQRSTGELFFGEGSRLTVL.

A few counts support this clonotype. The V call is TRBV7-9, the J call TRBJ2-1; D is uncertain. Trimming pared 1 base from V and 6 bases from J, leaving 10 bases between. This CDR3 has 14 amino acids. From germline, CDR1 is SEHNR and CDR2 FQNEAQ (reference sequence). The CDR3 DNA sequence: TGTGCCAGCAGCTTAGAAGTTAGGACCAATGAGCAGTTCTTC. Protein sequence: CASSLEVRTNEQFF.

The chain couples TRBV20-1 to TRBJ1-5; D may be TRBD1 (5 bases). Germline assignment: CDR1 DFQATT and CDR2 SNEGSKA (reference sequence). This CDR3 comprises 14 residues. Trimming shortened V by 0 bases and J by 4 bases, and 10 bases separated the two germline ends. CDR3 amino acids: CSARDGRENQPQHF. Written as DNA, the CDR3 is TGCAGTGCTAGAGATGGCAGGGAGAATCAGCCCCAGCATTTT.

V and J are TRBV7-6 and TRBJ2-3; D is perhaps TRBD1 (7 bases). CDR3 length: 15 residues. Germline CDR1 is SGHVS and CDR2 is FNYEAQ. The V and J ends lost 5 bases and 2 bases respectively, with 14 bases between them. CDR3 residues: CASSPRQGLTDTQYF. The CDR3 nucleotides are TGTGCCAGCAGCCCCCGACAGGGACTCACAGATACGCAGTATTTT.

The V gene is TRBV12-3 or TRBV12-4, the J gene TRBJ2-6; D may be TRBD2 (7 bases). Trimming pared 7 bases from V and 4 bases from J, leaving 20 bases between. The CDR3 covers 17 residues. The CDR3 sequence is CASTIRGGTSGANVLTF. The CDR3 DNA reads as TGTGCCAGCACCATTAGGGGGGGCACTTCGGGGGCCAACGTCCTGACTTTC.

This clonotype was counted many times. This CDR3 reads CASSLNFGGGSSYNEQFF. DNA of the CDR3: TGTGCCAGCAGCTTAAATTTTGGCGGGGGGAGCTCCTACAATGAGCAGTTCTTC. This sequence joins TRBV7-6 and TRBJ2-1; 8 bases align to TRBD2. Trimming took 2 bases from V and 0 from J; bases not matched to a gene: 9. The CDR3 has 18 amino acids. Per the germline V gene, CDR1 is SGHVS and CDR2 is FNYEAQ.

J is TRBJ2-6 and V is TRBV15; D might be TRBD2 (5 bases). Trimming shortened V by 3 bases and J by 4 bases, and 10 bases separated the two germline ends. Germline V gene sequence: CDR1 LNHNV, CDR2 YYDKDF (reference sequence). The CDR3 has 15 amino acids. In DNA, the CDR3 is TGTGCCACCAGCAGCACTAGGGCCGGGGCCAACGTCCTGACTTTC. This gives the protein CATSSTRAGANVLTF.

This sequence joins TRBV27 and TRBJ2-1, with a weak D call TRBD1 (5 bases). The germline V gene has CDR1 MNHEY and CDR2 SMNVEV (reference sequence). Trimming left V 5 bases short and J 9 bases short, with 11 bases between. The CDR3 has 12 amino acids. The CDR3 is CASSETVSEQFF. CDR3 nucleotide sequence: TGTGCCAGCAGTGAGACAGTCAGTGAGCAGTTCTTC.

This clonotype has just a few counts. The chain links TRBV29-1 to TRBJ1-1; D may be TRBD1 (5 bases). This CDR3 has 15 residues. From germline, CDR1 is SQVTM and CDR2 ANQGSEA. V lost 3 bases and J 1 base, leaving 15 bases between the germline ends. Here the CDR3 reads CSVDGPRVGNTEAFF. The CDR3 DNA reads TGCAGCGTTGACGGTCCCAGGGTAGGGAACACTGAAGCTTTCTTT. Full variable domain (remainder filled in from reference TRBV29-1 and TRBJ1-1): SAVISQKPSRDICQRGTSLTIQCQVDSQVTMMFWYRQQPGQSLTLIATANQGSEATYESGFVIDKFPISRPNLTFSTLTVSNMSPEDSSIYLCSVDGPRVGNTEAFFGQGTRLTVV.

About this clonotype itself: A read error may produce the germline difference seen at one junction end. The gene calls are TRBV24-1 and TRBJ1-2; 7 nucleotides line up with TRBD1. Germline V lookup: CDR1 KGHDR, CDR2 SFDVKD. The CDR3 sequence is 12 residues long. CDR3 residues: CATSDYRGIYAF. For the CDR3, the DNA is TGTGCCACCAGTGATTACAGGGGAATTTATGCCTTC.

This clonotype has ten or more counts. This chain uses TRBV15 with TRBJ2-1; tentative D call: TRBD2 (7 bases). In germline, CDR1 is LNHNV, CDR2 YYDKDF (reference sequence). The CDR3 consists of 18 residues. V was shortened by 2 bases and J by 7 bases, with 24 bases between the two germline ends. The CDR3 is CATSRSGGFLKWWNEQFF. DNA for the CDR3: TGTGCCACCAGCAGATCGGGGGGCTTCCTAAAATGGTGGAATGAGCAGTTCTTC.

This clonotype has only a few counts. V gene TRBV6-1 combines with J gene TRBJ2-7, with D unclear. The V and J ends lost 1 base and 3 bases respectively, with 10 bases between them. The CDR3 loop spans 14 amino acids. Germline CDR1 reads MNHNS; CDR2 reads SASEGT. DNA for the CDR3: TGTGCCAGCAGTGAAGATGGGGTAGGCTACGAGCAGTACGTC. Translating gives CASSEDGVGYEQYV.

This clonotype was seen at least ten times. The CDR3 protein is CSVQPLTGEGTNEKLFF. The DNA for the CDR3 is TGCAGCGTGCAACCCTTGACAGGGGAGGGCACTAATGAAAAACTGTTTTTT. The genes are TRBV29-1 and TRBJ1-4; 8 bases line up with TRBD1. The germline V gene encodes CDR1 SQVTM and CDR2 ANQGSEA. V was clipped by 6 bases and J by 2 bases; unmatched bases: 14. The CDR3 spans 17 residues.

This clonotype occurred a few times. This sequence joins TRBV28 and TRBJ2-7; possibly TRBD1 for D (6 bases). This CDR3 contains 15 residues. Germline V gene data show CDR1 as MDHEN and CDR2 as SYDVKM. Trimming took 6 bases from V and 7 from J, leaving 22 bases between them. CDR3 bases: TGTGCCAGCAGCCAGTTGGCCAGGGGAAAAGAAGAGCAGTACGTC. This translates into CASSQLARGKEEQYV.

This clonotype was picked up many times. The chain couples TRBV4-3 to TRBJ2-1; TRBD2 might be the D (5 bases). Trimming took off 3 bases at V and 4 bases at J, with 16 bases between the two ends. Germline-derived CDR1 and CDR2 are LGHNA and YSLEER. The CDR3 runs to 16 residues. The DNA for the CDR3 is TGCGCCAGCAGCCAGCACTCGGTTAGCGAGTACAATGAGCAGTTCTTC. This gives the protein CASSQHSVSEYNEQFF.

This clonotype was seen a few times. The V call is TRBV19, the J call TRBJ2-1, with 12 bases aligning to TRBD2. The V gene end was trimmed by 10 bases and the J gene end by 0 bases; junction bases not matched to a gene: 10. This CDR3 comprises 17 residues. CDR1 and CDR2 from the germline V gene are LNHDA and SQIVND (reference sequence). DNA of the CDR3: TGTGCCACCCAGACTAGCGGGGGTCTAAGCTCCTACAATGAGCAGTTCTTC. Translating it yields CATQTSGGLSSYNEQFF.

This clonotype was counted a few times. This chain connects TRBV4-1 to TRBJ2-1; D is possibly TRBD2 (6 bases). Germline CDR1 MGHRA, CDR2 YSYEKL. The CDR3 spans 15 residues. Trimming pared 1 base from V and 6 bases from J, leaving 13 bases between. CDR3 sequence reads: CASSQARGEFNEQFF. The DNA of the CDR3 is TGCGCCAGCAGCCAAGCCCGCGGGGAGTTCAATGAGCAGTTCTTC.

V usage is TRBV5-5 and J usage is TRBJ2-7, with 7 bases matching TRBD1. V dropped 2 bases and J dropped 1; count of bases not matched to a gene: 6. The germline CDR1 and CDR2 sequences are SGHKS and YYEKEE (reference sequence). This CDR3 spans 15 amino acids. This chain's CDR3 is CASSFRQGLSYEQYF. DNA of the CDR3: TGTGCCAGCAGCTTTCGACAGGGCTTATCCTACGAGCAGTACTTC.

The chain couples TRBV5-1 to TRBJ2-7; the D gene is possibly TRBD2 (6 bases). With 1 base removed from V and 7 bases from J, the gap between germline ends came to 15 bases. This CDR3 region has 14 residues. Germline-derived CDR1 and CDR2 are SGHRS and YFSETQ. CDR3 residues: CASSLSRAGGEQYF. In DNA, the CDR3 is TGCGCCAGCAGCTTGTCTCGGGCAGGAGGGGAGCAGTACTTC. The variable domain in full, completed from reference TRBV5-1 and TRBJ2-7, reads KAGVTQTPRYLIKTRGQQVTLSCSPISGHRSVSWYQQTPGQGLQFLFEYFSETQRNKGNFPGRFSGRQFSNSRSEMNVSTLELGDSALYLCASSLSRAGGEQYFGPGTRLTVT.

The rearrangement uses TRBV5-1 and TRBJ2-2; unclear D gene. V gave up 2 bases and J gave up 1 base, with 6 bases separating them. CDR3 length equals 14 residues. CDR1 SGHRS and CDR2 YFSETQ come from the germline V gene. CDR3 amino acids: CASSFLGNTGELFF. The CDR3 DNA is TGCGCCAGCAGCTTCCTCGGGAACACCGGGGAGCTGTTTTTT.

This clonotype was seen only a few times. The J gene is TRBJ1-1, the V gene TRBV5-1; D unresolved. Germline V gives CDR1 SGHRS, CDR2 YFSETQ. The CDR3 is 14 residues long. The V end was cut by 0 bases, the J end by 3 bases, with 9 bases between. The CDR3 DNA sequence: TGCGCCAGCAGCTTGGAGGGAGCGTACACTGAAGCTTTCTTT. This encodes CASSLEGAYTEAFF. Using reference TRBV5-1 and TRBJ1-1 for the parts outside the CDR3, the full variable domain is KAGVTQTPRYLIKTRGQQVTLSCSPISGHRSVSWYQQTPGQGLQFLFEYFSETQRNKGNFPGRFSGRQFSNSRSEMNVSTLELGDSALYLCASSLEGAYTEAFFGQGTRLTVV.